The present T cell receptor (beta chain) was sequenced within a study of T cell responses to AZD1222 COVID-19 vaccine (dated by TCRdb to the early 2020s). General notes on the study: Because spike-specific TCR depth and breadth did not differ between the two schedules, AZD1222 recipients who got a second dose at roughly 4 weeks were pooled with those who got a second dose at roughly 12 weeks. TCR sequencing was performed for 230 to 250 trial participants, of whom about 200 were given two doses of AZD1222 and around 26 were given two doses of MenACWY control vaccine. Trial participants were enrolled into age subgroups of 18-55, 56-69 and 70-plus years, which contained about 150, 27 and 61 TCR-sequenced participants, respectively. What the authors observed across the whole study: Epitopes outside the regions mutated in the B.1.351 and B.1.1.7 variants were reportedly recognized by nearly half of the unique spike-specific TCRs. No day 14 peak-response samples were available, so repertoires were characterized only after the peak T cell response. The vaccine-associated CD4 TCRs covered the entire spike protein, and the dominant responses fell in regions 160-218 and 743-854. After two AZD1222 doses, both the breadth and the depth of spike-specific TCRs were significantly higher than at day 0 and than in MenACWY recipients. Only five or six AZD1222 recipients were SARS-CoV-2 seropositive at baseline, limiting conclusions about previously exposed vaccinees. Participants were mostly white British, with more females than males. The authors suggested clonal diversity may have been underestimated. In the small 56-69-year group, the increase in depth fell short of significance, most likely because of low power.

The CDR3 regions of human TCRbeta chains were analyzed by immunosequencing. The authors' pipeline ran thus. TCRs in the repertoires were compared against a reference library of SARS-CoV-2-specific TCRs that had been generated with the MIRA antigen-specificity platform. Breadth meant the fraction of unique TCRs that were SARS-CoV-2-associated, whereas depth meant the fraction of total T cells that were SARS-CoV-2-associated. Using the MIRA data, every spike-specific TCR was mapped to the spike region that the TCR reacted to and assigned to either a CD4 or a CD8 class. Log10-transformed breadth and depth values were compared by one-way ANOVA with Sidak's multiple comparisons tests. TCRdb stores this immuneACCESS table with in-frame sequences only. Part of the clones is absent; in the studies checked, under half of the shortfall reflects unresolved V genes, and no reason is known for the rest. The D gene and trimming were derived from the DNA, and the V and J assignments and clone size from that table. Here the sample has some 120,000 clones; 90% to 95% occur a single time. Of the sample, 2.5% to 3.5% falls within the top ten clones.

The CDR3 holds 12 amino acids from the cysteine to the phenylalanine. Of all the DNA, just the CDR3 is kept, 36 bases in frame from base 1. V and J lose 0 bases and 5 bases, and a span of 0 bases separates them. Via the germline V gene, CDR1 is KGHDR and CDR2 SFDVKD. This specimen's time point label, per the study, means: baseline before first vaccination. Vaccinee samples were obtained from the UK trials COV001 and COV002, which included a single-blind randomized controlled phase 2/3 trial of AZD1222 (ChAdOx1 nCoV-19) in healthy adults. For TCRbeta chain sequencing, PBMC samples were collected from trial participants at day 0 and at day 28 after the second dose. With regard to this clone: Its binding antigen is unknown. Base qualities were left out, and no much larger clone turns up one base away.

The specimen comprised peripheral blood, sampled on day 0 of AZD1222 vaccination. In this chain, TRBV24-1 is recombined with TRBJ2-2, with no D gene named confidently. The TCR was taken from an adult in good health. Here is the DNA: TGTGCCACCAGTGATTTGACCGGGGAGCTGTTTTTT. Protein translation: CATSDLTGELFF.